This T cell receptor (beta chain) came from a study of CXCR3-negative and CXCR3-positive naive CD8 T cells. Findings and limits, study-wide: Cryopreservation partially decreased CXCR3 expression, and most assays used fresh PBMCs.

As regards this clonotype: The antigen remains undetermined.

The CDR3 contains 11 residues. Looked up from germline, CDR1 is DFQATT and CDR2 is SNEGSKA (reference sequence). cDNA libraries for TRB were generated by 5' RACE incorporating UMI labels. Reprocessing the 5' RACE reads, TCRdb reports a single entry for every CDR3 protein and omits DNA. The sample table sets out approximately 58,000 distinct CDR3 sequences. The TCR sequence derives from a human donor in good health. Some clones in this sample may be carry-over from other donors' samples. The sequencing sample was made of naive CXCR3- CD8+ T cells from blood. Described subset: CD45RO-CCR7+CD27+CD95- naive CD8+ T cells lacking CXCR3 (TNR3-). V usage is TRBV20-1 and J usage is TRBJ1-1. CDR3: CSANYGTEAFF.